This TCR beta chain derives from a study of regulatory T cells in long-lasting Graves disease (dated by TCRdb to 2020 to 2022). As for the study more broadly: Persistent Graves' disease meant more than 5 years of antithyroid drug treatment with TSH receptor autoantibodies that stayed positive. This study used TCR sequencing and RNA sequencing of peripheral blood to compare persistent Graves' disease patients against newly diagnosed Graves' disease patients. The study was conducted in China and was registered as a clinical trial. A total of around 35 samples underwent TCR sequencing, from roughly 13 patients with persistent Graves' disease and about 20 patients with newly diagnosed Graves' disease. Persistent Graves' disease patients in the clinical cohort had taken antithyroid drugs for 9.5 to 13 years on average.

This sample's time point label indicates: persistent/refractory GD, antithyroid drugs over 5 years with positive TRAb. For both TCR sequencing and RNA sequencing, RNA was extracted from PBMCs in TRIzol. The diagnosis of Graves' disease was made according to American Thyroid Association guidelines. Recruitment of patients was carried out at an endocrinology department in Xi'an, China. Each patient gave about 8.1 milliliters of peripheral blood, collected in an EDTA anticoagulant tube. Ficoll Paque Plus density gradient separation was used to isolate PBMCs, and no further T cell sorting was performed. An Agilent 2100 Bioanalyzer and agarose gel were used to assess RNA quality, and a NanoDrop 2000 was used to measure RNA concentration. The paper's findings and limits, for the study overall: Compared with newly diagnosed patients, persistent Graves' disease patients had lower TCR Shannon entropy and fewer highly expanded clones, which suggests clonal expansion. The study examined only peripheral blood because the primary lesion, thyroid tissue, could not be accessed. The small sample size was acknowledged by the authors as a limitation that may reduce accuracy. Sequencing and analysis were limited to the TCR beta chain. Persistent patients shared more public clonotypes among themselves (more than 2,500) than newly diagnosed patients did (about 900).

A note on this clonotype: Its antigen is still unknown. One base away there is no much larger clone; base qualities are not given.

Receptors were amplified or captured by multiplex PCR. The run used an Illumina HiSeq 4000. To build TCR beta libraries, CDR3 regions were amplified by Arm-PCR using iRepertoire HTBI primers. Gel purification was performed on PCR products prior to sequencing. On the authors' methods: A total of some 65 TRBV and 14 TRBJ segments were identified across samples and were used for gene usage analysis of CDR3 amino acid clonotypes. COPE and FqMerger were used to merge filtered high-quality paired reads into contigs. Contigs were aligned with BLAST to IMGT TRBV, TRBD and TRBJ reference genes, and CDR3 was defined per IMGT. Highly expanded clones were defined as clonotypes with a frequency above 0.1%. Repertoire diversity was measured by Shannon entropy, and V-J evenness by the Gini coefficient. A clonotype found in more than one individual was treated as public. TCRdb passed the public sequencing reads through fastp at Q25 and MiXCR, retaining productive beta sequences. Entries are consolidated by CDR3 protein sequence, retaining the most common genes and DNA. Clone size and V and J calls follow TCRdb, not the original study. This sample lists about 290,000 distinct CDR3 sequences; 20% to 25% were detected once. Of the sample, about 56% is held by the ten largest clones.

The sample consisted of peripheral blood mononuclear cells (PBMCs), taken when the disease was refractory, from a patient treated with antithyroid drugs. The clonotype was recovered from a female donor with Graves disease.

At the DNA level, the sequence is TGTGCCAGTAGTATGCAGAGGGGAGAGACCCAGTACTTC. Its coded protein is CASSMQRGETQYF. This chain joins TRBV19 to TRBJ2-5; the D gene could be TRBD1 or TRBD2, each one agreeing over 5 bases. The trim is 3 bases for V and 4 bases for J, with a gap of 9 bases between the germline ends. CDR3 length: 13 amino acids, cysteine to phenylalanine. CDR3 DNA is the only sequence kept; it has 39 bases, read in frame from the first base. CDR1 and CDR2 were assigned from the germline V gene (reference sequence) as LNHDA and SQIVND. Here the CDR3 is joined to the reference TRBV19 and TRBJ2-5 genes, and the full variable domain is: DGGITQSPKYLFRKEGQNVTLSCEQNLNHDAMYWYRQDPGQGLRLIYYSQIVNDFQKGDIAEGYSVSREKKESFPLTVTSAQKNPTAFYLCASSMQRGETQYFGPGTRLLVL.